This T cell receptor beta chain was sequenced for a study of T cell changes during pregnancy in multiple sclerosis. Method: immunoSEQ multiplex PCR; TCRdb's copy keeps in-frame clones and lacks some. The repertoire holds about 36,000 clones, with 88% as singletons. This CDR3 has 18 amino acids. V was clipped by 1 base and J by 4 bases; unmatched bases: 13. Germline V CDR1 and CDR2: SGHAT, FQNNGV. The receptor comes from a female donor with multiple sclerosis, enrolled in a pregnancy study. The sequencing here drew on CD4+ T cells from peripheral blood mononuclear cells, taken in the first trimester of pregnancy. The V gene is TRBV11-2, the J gene TRBJ2-5; TRBD2 matches at 9 bases. Written as DNA, the CDR3 is TGTGCCAGCAGCTTAGGAGTTGGCGGGGGGGCCTGGGGAGAGACCCAGTACTTC. Translated: CASSLGVGGGAWGETQYF.